A selection of T cell receptor beta chains follows, all from one sample in a study of early T cells in non-severe SARS-CoV-2 infection. Via MiXCR, TCRdb re-called the 5' RACE reads, giving one row per CDR3 protein. Of 65,000 to 95,000 distinct CDR3 sequences in the sample, around 17% were seen once. Source material: whole blood. Receptors originate from an adult who was a healthcare worker with PCR-confirmed SARS-CoV-2 infection or an uninfected control (not recorded which). CDR3s include the opening cysteine and the closing phenylalanine or tryptophan. A D gene is named only where the DNA matches it firmly. Only part of the rows carry a size: once, few, many, or a class if the clone is expanded.

v_gene	abundance	j_gene	d_gene	CDR3aa	CDR3nt
TRBV11-3	NA	TRBJ2-2	NA	CASSYRGGPNTGELFF	TGTGCCAGCAGCTACCGGGGAGGACCGAACACCGGGGAGCTGTTTTTT
TRBV5-5	NA	TRBJ2-1	NA	CASSLSYGTYNEQFF	TGTGCCAGCAGCTTGTCCTACGGAACCTACAATGAGCAGTTCTTC
TRBV5-1	NA	TRBJ2-7	TRBD2	CASSAGLAGGTYEQYF	TGCGCCAGCAGCGCCGGACTAGCGGGAGGGACCTACGAGCAGTACTTC
TRBV20-1	NA	TRBJ2-3	NA	CSARDASRGGDTQYF	TGCAGTGCTAGAGATGCGAGCCGAGGGGGGGATACGCAGTATTTT
TRBV2	NA	TRBJ1-5	NA	CASRAGASADQPQHF	TGTGCCAGCCGGGCGGGCGCGTCCGCCGATCAGCCCCAGCATTTT
TRBV6-1	NA	TRBJ2-1	TRBD2	CASSVAGGGSNEQFF	TGTGCCAGCAGCGTAGCGGGAGGGGGATCTAATGAGCAGTTCTTC
TRBV11-3	few	TRBJ1-1	NA	CASSLVPVVEAFF	TGTGCCAGCAGCTTAGTCCCGGTTGTAGAAGCTTTCTTT
TRBV3-1	few	TRBJ2-3	NA	CASSEQVLGTDTQYF	TGTGCCAGCAGCGAGCAGGTACTTGGCACAGATACGCAGTATTTT
TRBV6-5	few	TRBJ1-1	NA	CASTPVGQREAFF	TGTGCCAGCACCCCAGTGGGGCAGAGAGAAGCTTTCTTT
TRBV14	few	TRBJ2-1	NA	CASSQVVGPTEQFF	TGTGCCAGCAGCCAAGTCGTGGGTCCCACTGAGCAGTTCTTC
TRBV19	few	TRBJ2-7	NA	CASSSGGGTLRKYF	TGTGCGAGTAGTAGTGGAGGCGGGACCCTCCGGAAGTACTTC
TRBV7-6	NA	TRBJ2-2	NA	CASSSELNTGELFF	TGTGCCAGCAGCTCGGAGCTGAACACCGGGGAGCTGTTTTTT
TRBV11-1	NA	TRBJ2-5	NA	CASTLRSQETQYF	TGTGCCAGCACCTTGAGGTCCCAAGAGACCCAGTACTTC
TRBV7-6	many	TRBJ2-2	TRBD2	CASSLIPSGHNTGELFF	TGTGCCAGCAGCTTAATTCCTAGCGGCCATAACACCGGGGAGCTGTTTTTT
TRBV6-6	few	TRBJ1-3	NA	CASSSPRGPSGNTIYF	TGTGCCAGCAGTTCCCCACGGGGTCCTTCTGGAAACACCATATATTTT
TRBV6-6	few	TRBJ1-2	NA	CAIPSAPSRDNYPDNYGYTF	TGTGCCATCCCCTCAGCCCCATCACGGGACAACTATCCGGACAACTATGGCTACACCTTC
TRBV28	once	TRBJ2-3	NA	CASSYGLEPDTQYF	TGTGCCAGCAGTTATGGGCTAGAACCCGATACGCAGTATTTT
TRBV11-3	NA	TRBJ2-7	TRBD1	CASSRRTGMDEQYF	TGTGCCAGCAGCCGAAGGACAGGCATGGACGAGCAGTACTTC
TRBV20-1	NA	TRBJ2-3	TRBD2	CSASLAGGADTQYF	TGCAGTGCCAGCCTAGCGGGAGGGGCAGATACGCAGTATTTT
TRBV28	NA	TRBJ1-1	NA	CASSLLRAPEAFF	TGTGCCAGCAGTTTACTACGAGCGCCTGAAGCTTTCTTT
TRBV11-2	NA	TRBJ2-7	NA	CASSLRGQRYEQYF	TGTGCCAGCAGCTTAAGAGGACAGCGGTACGAGCAGTACTTC
TRBV14	many	TRBJ1-1	NA	CASSQDQGTEAFF	TGTGCCAGCAGCCAAGATCAAGGGACTGAAGCTTTCTTT
TRBV27	NA	TRBJ2-1	TRBD2	CASSFLGTSGTVF	TGTGCCAGCAGTTTTCTCGGGACTAGCGGGACCGTCTTC
TRBV12-3/TRBV12-4	few	TRBJ1-3	NA	CASSLGSSSGNTIYF	TGTGCCAGCAGTTTGGGCTCCAGCTCTGGAAACACCATATATTTT
TRBV5-1	NA	TRBJ2-7	NA	CASSLSGAPLREQYF	TGCGCCAGCAGCTTGTCAGGGGCGCCTCTCCGCGAGCAGTACTTC
TRBV29-1	few	TRBJ2-1	NA	CSVVRDPRGDNEQFF	TGCAGCGTTGTGCGGGACCCCCGAGGGGACAATGAGCAGTTCTTC
TRBV23-1	many	TRBJ1-5	NA	CASSQSTTGGNSNQPQHF	TGCGCCAGCAGTCAATCAACGACCGGGGGCAATAGCAATCAGCCCCAGCATTTT
TRBV25-1	NA	TRBJ2-7	NA	CASSDRSAYEQYF	TGTGCCAGCAGTGACAGGTCTGCCTACGAGCAGTACTTC
TRBV4-2	few	TRBJ2-2	NA	CASSPAPATGELFF	TGTGCCAGCAGCCCCGCGCCAGCCACCGGGGAGCTGTTTTTT
TRBV12-3/TRBV12-4	NA	TRBJ2-4	NA	CASSFSGTLAKNIQYF	TGTGCCAGCAGTTTCTCCGGGACGTTAGCCAAAAACATTCAGTACTTC
TRBV4-2	few	TRBJ1-4	NA	CASSRGGGEKLFF	TGTGCCAGCAGCCGAGGAGGAGGGGAAAAACTGTTTTTT
TRBV11-3	many	TRBJ2-1	TRBD2	CASTPRLAGNNEQFF	TGTGCCAGCACCCCCCGACTAGCGGGGAACAATGAGCAGTTCTTC
TRBV20-1	NA	TRBJ2-3	TRBD2	CSANHPIAGLNTDTQYF	TGCAGTGCCAACCATCCCATAGCGGGGCTCAACACAGATACGCAGTATTTT
TRBV6-5	NA	TRBJ2-7	NA	CASSPEQGREYF	TGTGCCAGCAGTCCTGAACAGGGGAGGGAGTACTTC
TRBV2	NA	TRBJ1-2	NA	CASSEQSGPPASGYTF	TGTGCCAGCAGTGAACAAAGTGGTCCGCCCGCGAGTGGCTACACCTTC
TRBV7-9	NA	TRBJ2-7	NA	CASSRDTHEQYF	TGTGCCAGCAGCCGGGACACCCACGAGCAGTACTTC
TRBV29-1	many	TRBJ2-5	TRBD2	CSVWTGGSGETQYF	TGCAGCGTTTGGACGGGCGGGAGCGGGGAGACCCAGTACTTC
TRBV11-3	once	TRBJ2-1	NA	CASSLESASINEQFF	TGTGCCAGCAGCTTAGAATCTGCTAGCATCAATGAGCAGTTCTTC
TRBV24-1	NA	TRBJ2-3	NA	CATSDLSPGPGGDTQYF	TGTGCCACCAGTGATTTGTCGCCTGGCCCCGGAGGTGATACGCAGTATTTT
TRBV11-3	few	TRBJ2-7	NA	CASSPPETAGYEQYF	TGTGCCAGCAGCCCCCCCGAGACAGCGGGCTACGAGCAGTACTTC
TRBV7-9	few	TRBJ2-7	NA	CASSLLLDSYEQYF	TGTGCCAGCAGCTTACTACTCGATTCCTACGAGCAGTACTTC
TRBV2	NA	TRBJ1-1	NA	CASSREDGNTEAFF	TGTGCCAGCAGTCGCGAAGATGGGAACACTGAAGCTTTCTTT
TRBV7-8	few	TRBJ2-4	TRBD2	CASSFRGGPAKNIQYF	TGTGCCAGCAGCTTCCGGGGGGGGCCAGCCAAAAACATTCAGTACTTC
TRBV7-9	NA	TRBJ2-2	TRBD2	CASTIGLAGSGELFF	TGTGCCAGCACCATAGGACTAGCGGGAAGCGGGGAGCTGTTTTTT
TRBV11-2	few	TRBJ2-7	TRBD2	CASKSPGGSYEQYF	TGTGCCAGCAAGAGTCCGGGAGGGAGCTACGAGCAGTACTTC
TRBV6-1	few	TRBJ2-7	TRBD1	CASNPGQGAREQYF	TGTGCCAGCAATCCGGGACAGGGGGCGCGAGAGCAGTACTTC
TRBV18	NA	TRBJ2-1	NA	CASSPAGFPGGNEQFF	TGTGCCAGCTCACCAGCGGGATTCCCCGGTGGGAATGAGCAGTTCTTC
TRBV28	NA	TRBJ2-4	NA	CASSRPDMPKNIQYF	TGTGCCAGCAGTCGGCCCGACATGCCCAAAAACATTCAGTACTTC
TRBV7-7	few	TRBJ2-3	TRBD2	CASSSARLAGGPNTQYF	TGTGCTAGCAGCTCAGCCAGACTAGCGGGAGGGCCAAATACGCAGTATTTT
TRBV7-6	NA	TRBJ2-2	TRBD2	CASSSVPSGSNTGELFF	TGTGCCAGCAGTTCGGTCCCTAGCGGGTCCAACACCGGGGAGCTGTTTTTT
TRBV30	NA	TRBJ1-2	NA	CAWNQGAGYTF	TGTGCCTGGAATCAGGGCGCTGGCTACACCTTC
TRBV5-1	few	TRBJ1-2	NA	CASSLSPTGTRGDYTF	TGCGCCAGCAGCTTGTCCCCTACCGGGACTCGGGGAGACTACACCTTC
TRBV10-3	NA	TRBJ2-7	TRBD2	CAISEALRLAGTYEQYF	TGTGCCATCAGTGAGGCCCTCCGGCTAGCGGGGACGTACGAGCAGTACTTC
TRBV24-1	few	TRBJ2-6	TRBD1	CATSDRDRAGANVLTF	TGTGCCACCAGTGACCGGGACAGGGCTGGGGCCAACGTCCTGACTTTC
TRBV12-3/TRBV12-4	few	TRBJ1-2	NA	CASSSGVFYGYTF	TGTGCCAGCAGTTCCGGGGTATTCTATGGCTACACCTTC
TRBV12-5	NA	TRBJ2-3	NA	CASGSRPGSSDTQYF	TGTGCTAGTGGTTCCCGACCAGGGTCGTCAGATACGCAGTATTTT
TRBV28	NA	TRBJ2-6	NA	CASDNGGSGANVLTF	TGTGCCAGCGACAACGGGGGCTCTGGGGCCAACGTCCTGACTTTC